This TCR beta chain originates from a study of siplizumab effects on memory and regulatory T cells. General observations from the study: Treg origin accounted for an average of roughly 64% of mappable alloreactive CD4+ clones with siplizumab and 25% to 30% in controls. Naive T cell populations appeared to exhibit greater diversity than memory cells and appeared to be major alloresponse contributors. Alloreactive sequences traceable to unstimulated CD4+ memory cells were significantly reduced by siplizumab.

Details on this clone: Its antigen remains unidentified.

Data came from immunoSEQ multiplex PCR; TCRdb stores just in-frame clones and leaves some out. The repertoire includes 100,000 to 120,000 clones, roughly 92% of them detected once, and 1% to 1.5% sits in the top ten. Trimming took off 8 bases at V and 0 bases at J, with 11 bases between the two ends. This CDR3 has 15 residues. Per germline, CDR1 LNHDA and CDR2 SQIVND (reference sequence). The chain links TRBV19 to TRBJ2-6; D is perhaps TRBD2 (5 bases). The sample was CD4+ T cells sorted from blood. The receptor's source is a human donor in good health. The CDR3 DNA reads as TGTGCCAGTCAGGAAGGGAGCTCTGGGGCCAACGTCCTGACTTTC. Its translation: CASQEGSSGANVLTF.